The clone carrying this T cell receptor (beta chain) occurred a few times. Its target is unknown. This entry comes from a study of CD8+ T cells in alopecia areata. The study, taken as a whole, reports: With tofacitinib ongoing, many expanded lesional clones persisted in both scalp and blood.

V lost 4 bases to trimming and J lost 4 bases; unmatched junction nucleotides: 6. This CDR3 spans 15 amino acids. The germline gives CDR1 SNHLY, CDR2 FYNNEI. cDNA serving as the sequencing template came from extracted, reverse transcribed RNA. The table came from immunoSEQ multiplex PCR; TCRdb's copy has only in-frame clones and leaves some out. Among about 120,000 clones listed, around 56% were seen once. Treatment indicated: oral pan-JAK inhibitor, 5-10 mg twice daily. The V and J genes are TRBV2 and TRBJ1-4; 7 bases match TRBD1. The source was CD4+ T cells sorted from blood, collected at week 4, from a patient treated with tofacitinib. This clonotype was sampled from a human donor with alopecia areata. CDR3: CASSGSGTDNEKLFF. The CDR3 DNA sequence: TGTGCCAGCAGTGGATCCGGGACAGATAATGAAAAACTGTTTTTT.